These 9 T cell receptor beta chains came from one sample sequenced in a study of CD8 T cells in Susac syndrome. Random hexamers served to reverse transcribe about 0.5 to 1 ug RNA. TCRdb used MiXCR to reprocess the immunoSEQ multiplex PCR reads, holding one entry per CDR3 protein. The sample consists of around 130,000 distinct CDR3 sequences, 80% to 85% of them appearing once. Sequencing was carried out using CD8+ T cells from PBMCs. The source is a human donor with multiple sclerosis.

The chain links TRBV5-5 to TRBJ2-3; D may correspond to TRBD1 or TRBD2 (5 bases each). Between the trimmed V and J ends, which lost 2 bases and 3 bases, there was a span of 10 bases. Germline lookup yields CDR1 SGHKS and CDR2 YYEKEE (reference sequence). The CDR3 loop spans 14 amino acids. CDR3 amino acids: CASSFGARTDTQYF. In DNA form, the CDR3 reads TGTGCCAGCAGCTTCGGGGCGAGGACAGATACGCAGTATTTT. Full variable domain (rest looked up from reference TRBV5-5 and TRBJ2-3): DAGVTQSPTHLIKTRGQQVTLRCSPISGHKSVSWYQQVLGQGPQFIFQYYEKEERGRGNFPDRFSARQFPNYSSELNVNALLLGDSALYLCASSFGARTDTQYFGPGTRLTVL.

This clonotype turned up a few times. This chain uses TRBV20-1 with TRBJ2-7; D is uncertain. Germline CDR1 DFQATT, CDR2 SNEGSKA (reference sequence). Trimming took 3 bases from V and 1 from J, leaving 7 bases between them. The CDR3 sequence is 12 residues long. CDR3 loop: CSARAGSYEQYV. CDR3 nucleotides: TGCAGTGCTAGGGCTGGATCCTACGAGCAGTACGTC.

The chain is built from TRBV5-6 and TRBJ2-7, with D hard to call. Germline V gives CDR1 SGHDT, CDR2 YYEEEE. CDR3 length equals 14 residues. With 0 bases removed from V and 2 bases from J, the gap between germline ends came to 9 bases. CDR3 DNA: TGTGCCAGCAGCTTGGAAGGGCTACCCTACGAGCAGTACGTC. Translation: CASSLEGLPYEQYV.

The chain carries TRBV11-2 and TRBJ1-1, with 8 bases identical to TRBD1. The CDR3 totals 15 residues. Germline V gene data show CDR1 as SGHAT and CDR2 as FQNNGV. V gave up 0 bases and J gave up 5 bases; unmatched junction bases: 5. The CDR3 loop reads CASSLDQGAGTEAFF. CDR3 coding DNA: TGTGCCAGCAGCTTAGATCAGGGGGCCGGAACTGAAGCTTTCTTT.

J is TRBJ1-2 and V is TRBV19; weak D call: TRBD1 (5 bases). This CDR3 has 14 residues. Per germline, CDR1 LNHDA and CDR2 SQIVND (reference sequence). V lost 3 bases to trimming and J lost 3 bases, with 11 bases between them. The CDR3 protein is CASSIPDIYYGYTF. The CDR3, as DNA: TGTGCCAGTAGTATCCCGGACATCTACTATGGCTACACCTTC.

This clonotype came up a few times. The CDR3 bases are TGCGCCAGCAGCTGGGGGACTAGCGGGGGCCGTAGCTCCTACAATGAGCAGTTCTTC. Translated, it gives CASSWGTSGGRSSYNEQFF. This chain joins TRBV5-1 and TRBJ2-1, with 14 bases lining up with TRBD2. J was trimmed by 0 bases and V by 3 bases; bases with no gene match: 8. Per the germline V gene, CDR1 is SGHRS and CDR2 is YFSETQ. This CDR3 has 19 amino acids. Variable domain in full (rest from reference TRBV5-1 and TRBJ2-1): KAGVTQTPRYLIKTRGQQVTLSCSPISGHRSVSWYQQTPGQGLQFLFEYFSETQRNKGNFPGRFSGRQFSNSRSEMNVSTLELGDSALYLCASSWGTSGGRSSYNEQFFGPGTRLTVL.

On this clonotype itself: The junction departs from the called germline gene at one end, perhaps through a read error. For the CDR3, the DNA is TGCAGTGTTGAAGATCCGAGAGAGGAGACCCAGTACTTC. It is translated as CSVEDPREETQYF. The rearrangement links TRBV29-1 to TRBJ2-5; D gene unclear. CDR3 length: 13 amino acids. Germline V gene data show CDR1 as SQVTM and CDR2 as ANQGSEA.

This chain joins TRBV3-1 and TRBJ2-1; 7 bases line up with TRBD1. Germline assignment: CDR1 LGHDT and CDR2 YNNKEL (reference sequence). The J segment lost 8 bases and the V segment lost 1 base, leaving 11 bases of the junction unmatched. This CDR3 region has 16 residues. As DNA, the CDR3 is TGTGCCAGCAGCCAAGTCGGCGGACAGGTTCCCCATGAGCAGTTCTTC. It encodes CASSQVGGQVPHEQFF.

The rearrangement uses TRBV5-4 and TRBJ1-1, with D possibly TRBD1 on 6 matching bases. Germline assignment: CDR1 SGHNT and CDR2 YYREEE (reference sequence). CDR3 length: 15 amino acids. Trimming pared 3 bases from V and 7 bases from J, leaving 19 bases between. CDR3: CASSSAAGAVYEAFF. Here the CDR3 DNA reads TGTGCCAGCAGCTCAGCCGCAGGGGCGGTTTATGAAGCTTTCTTT.